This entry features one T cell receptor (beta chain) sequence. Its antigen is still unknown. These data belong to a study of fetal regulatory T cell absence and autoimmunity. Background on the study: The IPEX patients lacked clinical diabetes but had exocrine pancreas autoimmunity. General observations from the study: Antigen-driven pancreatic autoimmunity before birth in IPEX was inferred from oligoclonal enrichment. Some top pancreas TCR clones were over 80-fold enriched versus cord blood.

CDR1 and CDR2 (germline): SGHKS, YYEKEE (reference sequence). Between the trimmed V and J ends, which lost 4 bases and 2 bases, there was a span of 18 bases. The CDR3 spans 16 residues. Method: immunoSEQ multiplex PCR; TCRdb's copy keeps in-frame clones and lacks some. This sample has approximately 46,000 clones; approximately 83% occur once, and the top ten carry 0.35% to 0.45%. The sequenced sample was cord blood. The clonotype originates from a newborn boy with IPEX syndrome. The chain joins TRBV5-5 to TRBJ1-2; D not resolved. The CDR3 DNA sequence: TGTGCCAGCAGCCTCCGACTTATGACCCCAAACTATGGCTACACCTTC. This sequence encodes CASSLRLMTPNYGYTF.